These 14 T cell receptor beta chains were all obtained from the same sample, sequenced in a study of beta chain features in type 1 diabetes. Overall study findings and caveats: Shortening that was moderate but significant affected the TCRB CDR3s of Type 1 diabetes patients in all four CD4+ subsets.

For these TCRs, the target antigens are not known. The study reverse transcribed the entire isolated RNA, so it sequenced expressed TCRB transcripts. Only in-frame clones appear in the TCRdb table, and some are missing; sequencing was by immunoSEQ multiplex PCR. This table has more than 300,000 clones, around 12% appearing once. Sequencing used naive CD4+ T cells from blood. These receptors originate from a woman aged 18-29 years with type 1 diabetes.

This clone was counted between two and nine times. The CDR3 nucleotides are TGTGCCAGCAGCTTAGTTCGCAGGGAAGGAGAGACCCAGTACTTC. It is translated as CASSLVRREGETQYF. J is TRBJ2-5 and V is TRBV11-2; D may be TRBD1 (5 bases). The germline CDR1 and CDR2 sequences are SGHAT and FQNNGV. The germline V and J ends were trimmed by 1 base and 4 bases, with 13 bases remaining between them. The CDR3 sequence is 15 residues long.

This clone has only a few counts. This chain joins TRBV18 and TRBJ2-1; D not certain. This CDR3 is built from 13 residues. Germline lookup yields CDR1 KGHSH and CDR2 LQKENI. V dropped 3 bases and J dropped 9 bases, with 12 bases sitting between them. CDR3 nucleotide sequence: TGTGCCAGCTCACCCCCTAGTGGCCCTGAGCAGTTCTTC. Its protein is CASSPPSGPEQFF.

There are a few counts of this clone. This sample also contains other DNA sequences that code for the same CDR3. The V call is TRBV30, the J call TRBJ2-5; D unresolved. CDR1 and CDR2 (germline): GTSNPN, SVGIG (reference sequence). CDR3 length equals 11 residues. V lost 3 bases, J lost 7 bases, and 9 bases lay in between. The CDR3 loop reads CAWRGAGTQYF. The CDR3 DNA reads TGTGCCTGGAGGGGCGCTGGGACCCAGTACTTC.

This clone has more than one count but fewer than ten. This chain uses TRBV4-3 with TRBJ1-2; 10 bases fit TRBD1. CDR1 is LGHNA, CDR2 YSLEER, per germline. The CDR3 sequence is 16 residues long. The V and J ends lost 1 base and 7 bases, in that order; junction bases with no gene match: 9. In DNA form, the CDR3 reads TGCGCCAGCAGCCAAGGACAGGGGGCAAAGCTAGGTGGCTACACCTTC. It specifies CASSQGQGAKLGGYTF.

Note on this clone: Other DNA sequences in the sample encode the same CDR3. The CDR3 bases are TGTGCCAGCAGCCTTACAGATACGCAGTATTTT. The encoded protein is CASSLTDTQYF. The V call is TRBV5-6, the J call TRBJ2-3; D unclear. The germline CDR1 and CDR2 sequences are SGHDT and YYEEEE. V lost 4 bases to trimming and J lost 3 bases, with 3 bases between them. There are 11 residues in the CDR3.

This clone showed up just a few times. For the CDR3, the DNA is TGTGCCACCTCCCCGGAGCGGGTTGCCTCCTACGAGCAGTACTTC. Residues: CATSPERVASYEQYF. V is TRBV2 and J is TRBJ2-7; possibly TRBD2 for D (6 bases). This CDR3 comprises 15 residues. The V end lost 10 bases, the J end lost 0 bases, and 19 bases lay between the germline ends. Per the germline V gene, CDR1 is SNHLY and CDR2 is FYNNEI. Drawing the rest from reference TRBV2 and TRBJ2-7, the complete variable domain is EPEVTQTPSHQVTQMGQEVILRCVPISNHLYFYWYRQILGQKVEFLVSFYNNEISEKSEIFDDQFSVERPDGSNFTLKIRSTKLEDSAMYFCATSPERVASYEQYFGPGTRLTVT.

V and J are TRBV29-1 and TRBJ2-1, with D hard to call. The V end lost 2 bases, the J end lost 1 base, and 15 bases lay between the germline ends. The CDR3 has 16 residues. Germline assignment: CDR1 SQVTM and CDR2 ANQGSEA. CDR3 DNA: TGCAGCGTTGAACCGGTAGGCGGTTGGTCCTACAATGAGCAGTTCTTC. It yields the protein CSVEPVGGWSYNEQFF.

This chain links TRBV7-9 with TRBJ2-1; TRBD1 is a possible D gene (5 bases). V lost 0 bases to trimming and J lost 0 bases, with 9 bases between them. Germline CDR1 and CDR2: SEHNR and FQNEAQ (reference sequence). This CDR3 has 16 amino acids. The CDR3 nucleotides read TGTGCCAGCAGCTTAGCTACCAGGGCCTCCTACAATGAGCAGTTCTTC. Protein product: CASSLATRASYNEQFF.

In nucleotides, the CDR3 is TGTGCCTGGAGTACAGGGTACGAGCAGTACTTC. As protein: CAWSTGYEQYF. This chain links TRBV30 with TRBJ2-7, with TRBD1 as a possible D gene (6 bases). V lost 2 bases, J lost 4 bases, and 6 bases lay in between. The CDR3 spans 11 residues. CDR1 is GTSNPN and CDR2 is SVGIG in the germline V gene (reference sequence).

This clone turned up a few times. This chain uses TRBV4-3 with TRBJ2-1; 8 nucleotides agree with TRBD2. This CDR3 comprises 17 residues. Germline V gene lookup returns CDR1 LGHNA and CDR2 YSLEER. V shed 4 bases, J shed 3 bases, and the junction held 11 bases outside the gene matches. CDR3 residues: CASSRRERGLNYNEQFF. The DNA of the CDR3 is TGCGCCAGCAGCCGGAGAGAGCGGGGGCTGAACTACAATGAGCAGTTCTTC.

V gene TRBV7-2 combines with J gene TRBJ2-1; 8 nucleotides align to TRBD2. With 1 base clipped from V and 1 base from J, the junction kept 6 bases outside the gene matches. Germline CDR1 reads SGHTA; CDR2 reads FQGNSA. The CDR3 extends over 17 amino acids. CDR3: CASSLDSGLESYNEQFF. As DNA, the CDR3 is TGTGCCAGCAGCTTAGATTCGGGACTAGAATCCTACAATGAGCAGTTCTTC.

This CDR3 reads CASSPTSTPGSHEQYF. Here the CDR3 DNA reads TGTGCCAGCAGCCCAACATCAACTCCAGGGTCCCACGAGCAGTACTTC. The genes are TRBV7-9 and TRBJ2-7; tentative D call: TRBD1 (5 bases). Trimming removed 5 bases at V and 5 bases at J, with 22 bases between. The CDR3 runs 16 residues. In germline, CDR1 is SEHNR, CDR2 FQNEAQ (reference sequence).

The chain carries TRBV28 and TRBJ1-2; 8 bases line up with TRBD1. V was pared by 8 bases and J by 6 bases, with 14 bases of the junction left unmatched. This CDR3 spans 15 amino acids. Germline V gene data show CDR1 as MDHEN and CDR2 as SYDVKM. CDR3 coding DNA: TGTGCCAGCTATACCCTCGGAATGACAGGGGATGGCTACACCTTC. The encoded protein is CASYTLGMTGDGYTF.

This clone was observed a few times. The J gene is TRBJ2-1, the V gene TRBV5-1; D not certain. V was shortened by 0 bases and J by 11 bases, with 6 bases between the two germline ends. CDR3 size: 11 residues. The V gene's germline CDR1 is SGHRS and CDR2 YFSETQ. The CDR3 DNA reads as TGCGCCAGCAGCTTGGCCCTCCAGCAGTTCTTC. This translates into CASSLALQQFF.